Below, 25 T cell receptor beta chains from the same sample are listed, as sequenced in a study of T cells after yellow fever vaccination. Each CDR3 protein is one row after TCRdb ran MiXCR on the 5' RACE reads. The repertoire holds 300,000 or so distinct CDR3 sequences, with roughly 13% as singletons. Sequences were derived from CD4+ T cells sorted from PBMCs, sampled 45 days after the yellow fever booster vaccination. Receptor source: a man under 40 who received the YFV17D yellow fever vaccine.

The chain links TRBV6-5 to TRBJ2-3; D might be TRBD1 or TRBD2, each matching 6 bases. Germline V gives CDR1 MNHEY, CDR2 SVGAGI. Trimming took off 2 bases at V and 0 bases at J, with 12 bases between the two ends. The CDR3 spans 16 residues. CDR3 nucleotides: TGTGCCAGCAGTTACGGAGGGGGGATTAGCACAGATACGCAGTATTTT. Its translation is CASSYGGGISTDTQYF.

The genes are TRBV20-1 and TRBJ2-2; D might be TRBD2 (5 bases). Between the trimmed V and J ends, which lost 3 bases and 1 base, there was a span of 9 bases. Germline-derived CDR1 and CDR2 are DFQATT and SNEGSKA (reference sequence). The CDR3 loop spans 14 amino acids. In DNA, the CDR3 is TGCAGTGCTAGTTACGGGGAGAACACCGGGGAGCTGTTTTTT. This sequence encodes CSASYGENTGELFF.

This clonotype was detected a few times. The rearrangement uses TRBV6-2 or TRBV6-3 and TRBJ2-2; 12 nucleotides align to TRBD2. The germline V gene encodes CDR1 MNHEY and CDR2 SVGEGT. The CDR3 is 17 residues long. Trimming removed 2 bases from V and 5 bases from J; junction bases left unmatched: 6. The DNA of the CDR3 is TGTGCCAGCAGTTACCCTAGCGGGAGGGCCGGTACCGGGGAGCTGTTTTTT. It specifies CASSYPSGRAGTGELFF.

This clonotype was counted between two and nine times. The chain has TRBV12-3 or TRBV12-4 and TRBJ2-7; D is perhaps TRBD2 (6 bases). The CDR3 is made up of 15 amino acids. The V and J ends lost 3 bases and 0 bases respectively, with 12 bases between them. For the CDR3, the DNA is TGTGCCAGCAGTTTTGGACGGGGGACCTCCTACGAGCAGTACTTC. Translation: CASSFGRGTSYEQYF.

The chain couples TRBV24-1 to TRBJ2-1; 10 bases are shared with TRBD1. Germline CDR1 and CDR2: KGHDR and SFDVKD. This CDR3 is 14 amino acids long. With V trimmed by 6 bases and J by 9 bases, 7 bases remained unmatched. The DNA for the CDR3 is TGTGCCACCAGTCCCGGGACAGGGGTCGGTGAGCAGTTCTTC. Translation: CATSPGTGVGEQFF.

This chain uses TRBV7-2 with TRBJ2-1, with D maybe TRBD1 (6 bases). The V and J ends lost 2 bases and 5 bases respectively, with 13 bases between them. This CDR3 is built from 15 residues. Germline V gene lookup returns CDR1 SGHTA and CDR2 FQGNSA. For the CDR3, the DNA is TGTGCCAGCAGCTTACTCCAGGGACAAAACAATGAGCAGTTCTTC. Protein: CASSLLQGQNNEQFF.

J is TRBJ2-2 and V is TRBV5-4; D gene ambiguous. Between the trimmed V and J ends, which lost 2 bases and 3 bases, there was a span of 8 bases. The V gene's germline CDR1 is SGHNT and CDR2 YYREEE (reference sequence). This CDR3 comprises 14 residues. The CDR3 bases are TGTGCCAGCAGCTTCACCCTAGACACCGGGGAGCTGTTTTTT. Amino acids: CASSFTLDTGELFF.

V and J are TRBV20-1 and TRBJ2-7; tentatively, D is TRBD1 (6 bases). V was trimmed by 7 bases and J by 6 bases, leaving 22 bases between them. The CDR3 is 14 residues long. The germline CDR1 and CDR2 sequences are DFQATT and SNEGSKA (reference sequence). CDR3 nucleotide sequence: TGCAGTGTTCAGGGGAGCGACTACGCCTCCGAGCAGTACTTC. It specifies CSVQGSDYASEQYF.

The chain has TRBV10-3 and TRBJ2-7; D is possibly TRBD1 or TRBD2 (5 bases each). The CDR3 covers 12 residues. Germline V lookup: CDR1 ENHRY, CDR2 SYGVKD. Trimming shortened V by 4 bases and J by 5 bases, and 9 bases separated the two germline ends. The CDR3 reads CAISGGSDEQYF. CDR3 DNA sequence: TGTGCCATCAGTGGGGGGTCCGACGAGCAGTACTTC.

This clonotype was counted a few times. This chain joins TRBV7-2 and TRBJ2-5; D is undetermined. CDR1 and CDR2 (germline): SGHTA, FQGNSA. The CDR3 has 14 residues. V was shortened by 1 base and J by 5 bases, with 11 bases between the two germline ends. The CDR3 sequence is CASSLEFGSETQYF. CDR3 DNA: TGTGCCAGCAGCTTAGAGTTCGGTAGCGAGACCCAGTACTTC. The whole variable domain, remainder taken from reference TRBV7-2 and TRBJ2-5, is GAGVSQSPSNKVTEKGKDVELRCDPISGHTALYWYRQSLGQGLEFLIYFQGNSAPDKSGLPSDRFSAERTGGSVSTLTIQRTQQEDSAVYLCASSLEFGSETQYFGPGTRLLVL.

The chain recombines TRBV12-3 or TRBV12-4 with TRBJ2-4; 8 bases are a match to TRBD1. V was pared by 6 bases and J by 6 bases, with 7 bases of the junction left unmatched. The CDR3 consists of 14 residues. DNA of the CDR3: TGTGCCAGCAGAAAAGGACAGGGCATAAACATTCAGTACTTC. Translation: CASRKGQGINIQYF.

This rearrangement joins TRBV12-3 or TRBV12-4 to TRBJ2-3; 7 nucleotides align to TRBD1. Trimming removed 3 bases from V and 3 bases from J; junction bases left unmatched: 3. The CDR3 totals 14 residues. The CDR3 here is CASSLGQKTDTQYF. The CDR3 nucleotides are TGTGCCAGCAGTTTGGGACAGAAGACAGATACGCAGTATTTT.

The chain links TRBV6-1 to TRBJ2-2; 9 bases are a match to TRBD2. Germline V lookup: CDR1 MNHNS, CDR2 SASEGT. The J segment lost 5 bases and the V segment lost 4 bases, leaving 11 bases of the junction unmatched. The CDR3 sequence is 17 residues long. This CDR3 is CASSGDSGRVGTGELFF. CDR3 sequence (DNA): TGTGCCAGCAGTGGTGATAGCGGGAGAGTTGGTACCGGGGAGCTGTTTTTT.

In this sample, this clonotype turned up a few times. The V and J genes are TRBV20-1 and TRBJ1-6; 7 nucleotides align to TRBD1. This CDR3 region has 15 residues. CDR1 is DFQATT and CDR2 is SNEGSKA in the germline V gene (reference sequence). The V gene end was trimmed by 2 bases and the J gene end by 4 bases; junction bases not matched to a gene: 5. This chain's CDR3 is CSARIRDRYNSPLHF. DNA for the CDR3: TGCAGTGCTAGAATCCGGGACAGATATAATTCACCCCTCCACTTT.

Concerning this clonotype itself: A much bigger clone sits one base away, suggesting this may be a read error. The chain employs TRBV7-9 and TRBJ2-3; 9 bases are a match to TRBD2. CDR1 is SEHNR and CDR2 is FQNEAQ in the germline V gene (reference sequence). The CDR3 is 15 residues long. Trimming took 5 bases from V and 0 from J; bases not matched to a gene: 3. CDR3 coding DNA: TGTGCCAGCAGCCGGACTAGCGCGAGCACAGATACGCAGTATTTT. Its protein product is CASSRTSASTDTQYF.

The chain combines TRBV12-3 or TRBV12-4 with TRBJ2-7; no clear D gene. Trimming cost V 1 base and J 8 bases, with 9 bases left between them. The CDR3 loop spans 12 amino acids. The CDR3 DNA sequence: TGTGCCAGCAGTTTAGAATCGAGGAAGCAGTACTTC. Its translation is CASSLESRKQYF.

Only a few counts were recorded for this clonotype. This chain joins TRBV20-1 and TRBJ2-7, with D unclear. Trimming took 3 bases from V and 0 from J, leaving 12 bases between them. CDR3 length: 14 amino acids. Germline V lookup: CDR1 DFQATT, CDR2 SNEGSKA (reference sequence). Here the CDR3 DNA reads TGCAGTGCTAGTTACGGTGCAGACTCCTACGAGCAGTACTTC. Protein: CSASYGADSYEQYF.

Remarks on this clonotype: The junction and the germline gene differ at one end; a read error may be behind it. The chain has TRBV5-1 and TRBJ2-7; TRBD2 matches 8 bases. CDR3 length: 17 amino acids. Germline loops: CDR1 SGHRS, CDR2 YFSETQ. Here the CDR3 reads CAISLAPPGGAGYEQYF. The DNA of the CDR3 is TGCGCCATCAGCTTGGCCCCTCCGGGGGGGGCTGGGTACGAGCAGTACTTC.

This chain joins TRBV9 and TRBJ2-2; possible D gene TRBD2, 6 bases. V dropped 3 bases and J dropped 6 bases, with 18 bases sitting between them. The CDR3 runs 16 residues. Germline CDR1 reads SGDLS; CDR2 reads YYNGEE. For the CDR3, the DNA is TGTGCCAGCAGCGCGTACCGGGACTCTCGCCCCGGGGAGCTGTTTTTT. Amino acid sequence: CASSAYRDSRPGELFF.

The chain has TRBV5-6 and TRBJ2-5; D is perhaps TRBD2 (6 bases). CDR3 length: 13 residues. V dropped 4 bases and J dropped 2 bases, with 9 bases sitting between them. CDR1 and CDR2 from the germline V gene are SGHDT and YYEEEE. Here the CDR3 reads CASSRDWQETQYF. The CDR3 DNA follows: TGTGCCAGCAGCCGGGACTGGCAAGAGACCCAGTACTTC.

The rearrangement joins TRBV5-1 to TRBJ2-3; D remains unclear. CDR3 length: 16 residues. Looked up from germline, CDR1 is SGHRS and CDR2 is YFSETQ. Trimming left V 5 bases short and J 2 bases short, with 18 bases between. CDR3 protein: CASSLPPPEITDTQYF. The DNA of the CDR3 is TGCGCCAGCAGTCTGCCCCCCCCGGAAATCACAGATACGCAGTATTTT.

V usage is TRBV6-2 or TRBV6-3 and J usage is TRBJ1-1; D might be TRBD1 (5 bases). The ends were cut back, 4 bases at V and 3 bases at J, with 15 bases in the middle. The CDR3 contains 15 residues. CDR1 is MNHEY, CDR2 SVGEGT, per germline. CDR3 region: CASSSSWGRHTEAFF. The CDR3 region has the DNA TGTGCCAGCAGTTCATCCTGGGGGAGGCACACTGAAGCTTTCTTT.

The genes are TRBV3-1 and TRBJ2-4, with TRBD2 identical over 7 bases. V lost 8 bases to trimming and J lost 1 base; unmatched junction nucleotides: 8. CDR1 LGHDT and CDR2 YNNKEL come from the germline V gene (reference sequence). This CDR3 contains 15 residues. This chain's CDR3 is CASGPSGRAKNIQYF. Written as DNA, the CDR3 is TGTGCCAGCGGCCCCTCCGGGAGGGCCAAAAACATTCAGTACTTC.

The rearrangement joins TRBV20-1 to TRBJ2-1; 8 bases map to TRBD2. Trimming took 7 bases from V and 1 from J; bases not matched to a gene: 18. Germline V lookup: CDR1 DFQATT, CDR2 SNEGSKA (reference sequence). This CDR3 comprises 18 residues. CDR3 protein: CSGKATGRASGSYNEQFF. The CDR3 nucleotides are TGCAGTGGTAAAGCTACCGGGAGGGCCTCAGGGTCCTACAATGAGCAGTTCTTC.

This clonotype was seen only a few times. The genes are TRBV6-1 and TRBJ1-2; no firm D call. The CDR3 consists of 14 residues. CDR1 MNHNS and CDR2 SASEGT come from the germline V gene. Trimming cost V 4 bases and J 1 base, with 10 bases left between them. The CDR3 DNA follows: TGTGCCAGCAGTGCCCCCCAATTTAACTATGGCTACACCTTC. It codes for CASSAPQFNYGYTF.